There are a few counts of the clone carrying this TCR beta chain. This record comes from a study of patients and donors after allogeneic stem cell transplantation. TCRdb re-called the RT-PCR reads through MiXCR, storing one row per CDR3 protein. The table shows about a million distinct CDR3 sequences, with about a sixth occurring only once. Deletions cut 4 bases from V and 0 bases from J, with 12 bases between. This CDR3 has 16 amino acids. Germline assignment: CDR1 SGHVS and CDR2 FQNEAQ. V is TRBV7-8 and J is TRBJ1-4; D uncertain. This TCR derives from a human donor who was either an allogeneic HSCT recipient or a stem cell or donor lymphocyte infusion donor (not recorded which). It is not recorded whose cells these are; they may come from a transplant donor. The sample was blood, either unsorted or a sorted T cell fraction (not recorded which). Here the CDR3 DNA reads TGTGCCAGCAGCTCCCCTTCGACACCAACTAATGAAAAACTGTTTTTT. Protein: CASSSPSTPTNEKLFF.